This T cell receptor beta chain was recovered during a study of T cells in Graves' hyperthyroidism and ophthalmopathy. Study-wide results and limits: Blood also showed most of the thyroid clonotypes that were expanded above 0.001. Ophthalmopathy got predicted by the model a median approximately 6 months before its onset.

Amplified TCR beta CDR3 regions derived from RNA transcripts. The HTBI primer set was used in a first-round RT-PCR of the TCR CDR3. TCRdb reprocessed the multiplex PCR reads with MiXCR, giving one entry per CDR3 protein. In the table there are approximately 590,000 distinct CDR3 sequences, around 14% of which are singletons. CDR1 and CDR2 from the germline V gene are DFQATT and SNEGSKA (reference sequence). Trimming took 2 bases from V and 0 from J, leaving 14 bases between them. This CDR3 has 16 amino acids. About this clonotype itself: Its antigen is unknown.

Patients showing uncontrolled infection, other autoimmune disease, pregnancy or lactation were ineligible. Fresh 10 ml peripheral blood yielded PBMCs. The TCR comes from a woman younger than 45 with Graves' hyperthyroidism. The chain combines TRBV20-1 with TRBJ2-1, with a weak D call TRBD1 (5 bases). The material sequenced was blood. This CDR3 reads CSARMDTWSSYNEQFF. The CDR3 DNA reads as TGCAGTGCTAGAATGGACACCTGGAGCTCCTACAATGAGCAGTTCTTC.